One sample yielded the 19 T cell receptor beta chains listed below, sequenced in a study of neurological immune-mediated disorders. TCRdb itself ran the 5' RACE reads through MiXCR, one entry per CDR3 protein. The sample contains about 70,000 distinct CDR3 sequences, 3% to 4% of which appear only once. The specimen sequenced was PBMCs. These receptor sequences come from a woman aged 45-59 years with multiple sclerosis.

This clonotype was observed many times. This chain uses TRBV12-3 or TRBV12-4 with TRBJ2-7, with 10 positions matching TRBD1. V lost 3 bases to trimming and J lost 13 bases; unmatched junction nucleotides: 27. This CDR3 region has 19 residues. The CDR3 bases are TGTGCCAGCAGTTTTGTCATGAGTGGCTCCGGGACAGGGGTTTCGGGACGATACTTC. It encodes CASSFVMSGSGTGVSGRYF.

The table lists this clonotype with many counts. The V and J genes are TRBV9 and TRBJ2-7; 7 bases fit TRBD2. Trimming took 2 bases from V and 5 from J; bases not matched to a gene: 10. This CDR3 is built from 15 residues. The germline V gene encodes CDR1 SGDLS and CDR2 YYNGEE. In DNA, the CDR3 is TGTGCCAGCAGCGTTTTGGGCGGGAGTACTAACGAGCAGTACTTC. It encodes CASSVLGGSTNEQYF.

This clonotype appeared many times. This rearrangement joins TRBV20-1 to TRBJ2-7; 7 bases line up with TRBD2. The CDR3 sequence is 12 residues long. With V trimmed by 6 bases and J by 3 bases, 5 bases remained unmatched. CDR1 and CDR2 from the germline V gene are DFQATT and SNEGSKA (reference sequence). CDR3 in amino acids: CSAAPGGYEQYF. The CDR3, as DNA: TGCAGTGCCGCACCGGGGGGCTACGAGCAGTACTTC.

This clonotype occurred many times. The CDR3 sequence: CASSQDWGPTYNEQFF. The DNA for the CDR3 is TGTGCCAGCAGCCAAGATTGGGGACCCACCTACAATGAGCAGTTCTTC. V is TRBV14 and J is TRBJ2-1; D may match TRBD1 or TRBD2 (5 bases each). Deletions cut 0 bases from V and 2 bases from J, with 11 bases between. Germline V gives CDR1 SGHDN, CDR2 FVKESK. The CDR3 extends over 16 amino acids.

This clonotype was counted ten times or more. The chain joins TRBV28 to TRBJ2-2; tentatively, D is TRBD1 or TRBD2 (5 bases each). The CDR3 extends over 13 amino acids. Looked up from germline, CDR1 is MDHEN and CDR2 is SYDVKM. Trimming removed 10 bases from V and 6 bases from J, with 15 bases in between. CDR3 coding DNA: TGTGCCATCTCGATGGGGGTATCCGGGGAGCTGTTTTTT. Translation: CAISMGVSGELFF.

In its sample, this clonotype was seen many times. The chain carries TRBV20-1 and TRBJ2-3; D gene ambiguous. The germline V and J ends were trimmed by 0 bases and 2 bases, with 6 bases remaining between them. In germline, CDR1 is DFQATT, CDR2 SNEGSKA (reference sequence). The CDR3 contains 13 residues. CDR3 loop: CSARDSATDTQYF. CDR3 sequence (DNA): TGCAGTGCTAGAGATTCCGCCACAGATACGCAGTATTTT.

This clonotype was seen many times. Written as DNA, the CDR3 is TGCGCCAGCAGCTTGGCAATAGCGGGGTCCAATGAGCAGTTCTTC. Its protein is CASSLAIAGSNEQFF. J is TRBJ2-1 and V is TRBV5-1, with 8 bases lining up with TRBD2. From germline, CDR1 is SGHRS and CDR2 YFSETQ. This CDR3 has 15 amino acids. The junction had 5 bases not matched to a gene; V was cut back by 0 bases and J by 6 bases.

This clonotype was seen ten or more times. The V gene is TRBV2, the J gene TRBJ2-7; perhaps TRBD1 as D (5 bases). CDR3 length: 12 amino acids. Germline V gene data show CDR1 as SNHLY and CDR2 as FYNNEI. Trimming cost V 2 bases and J 6 bases, with 8 bases left between them. The CDR3 region is CASSESGFEQYV. CDR3 nucleotides: TGTGCCAGCAGTGAATCAGGGTTCGAGCAGTACGTC.

This clonotype occurred many times. This chain uses TRBV10-3 with TRBJ2-1, with TRBD1 matching 7 bases. Germline V CDR1 and CDR2: ENHRY, SYGVKD. J gave up 4 bases and V 11 bases, and 8 bases lay outside the gene matches. This CDR3 contains 13 residues. The CDR3 sequence: CAVTGTVYNEQFF. The DNA for the CDR3 is TGTGCCGTCACCGGGACAGTATACAATGAGCAGTTCTTC.

This clonotype was counted at least ten times. This rearrangement joins TRBV5-1 to TRBJ2-2; 7 positions agree with TRBD1. CDR1 and CDR2 (germline): SGHRS, YFSETQ. Germline trimming cut 0 bases from V and 4 bases from J; bases unmatched to any gene: 3. This CDR3 is 15 amino acids long. This CDR3 is CASSLGPGGTGELFF. CDR3 nucleotide sequence: TGCGCCAGCAGCTTGGGGCCAGGGGGCACCGGGGAGCTGTTTTTT.

This clonotype was found many times. The rearrangement links TRBV2 to TRBJ2-2; D call uncertain. CDR3 length: 12 amino acids. From germline, CDR1 is SNHLY and CDR2 FYNNEI. V was cut by 6 bases and J by 5 bases, with 7 bases left in between. The CDR3 protein is CASSVTTGELFF. Here the CDR3 DNA reads TGTGCCAGCAGCGTTACTACCGGGGAGCTGTTTTTT.

The chain joins TRBV11-2 to TRBJ2-3, with 8 bases aligning to TRBD1. The CDR3 has 19 residues. Trimming took 5 bases from V and 1 from J; bases not matched to a gene: 17. CDR1 is SGHAT, CDR2 FQNNGV, per germline. The CDR3 sequence: CASSGGGTGLSGGTDTQYF. The CDR3 coding sequence is TGTGCCAGCAGCGGAGGAGGGACAGGACTCTCGGGGGGCACAGATACGCAGTATTTT. Full variable domain (outside the CDR3, taken from reference TRBV11-2 and TRBJ2-3): EAGVAQSPRYKIIEKRQSVAFWCNPISGHATLYWYQQILGQGPKLLIQFQNNGVVDDSQLPKDRFSAERLKGVDSTLKIQPAKLEDSAVYLCASSGGGTGLSGGTDTQYFGPGTRLTVL.

Ten or more counts support this clonotype. J is TRBJ1-3 and V is TRBV20-1; D remains unclear. V lost 4 bases and J lost 0, with 7 bases in between. This CDR3 is built from 13 residues. Looked up from germline, CDR1 is DFQATT and CDR2 is SNEGSKA (reference sequence). In DNA form, the CDR3 reads TGCAGTGCTATGGGCCGCTCTGGAAACACCATATATTTT. It specifies CSAMGRSGNTIYF.

This clonotype was picked up many times. The V and J genes are TRBV7-2 and TRBJ2-4; D call uncertain. The CDR3 length is 15 residues. V gave up 5 bases and J gave up 0 bases, with 11 bases separating them. CDR1 SGHTA and CDR2 FQGNSA come from the germline V gene. The CDR3 DNA reads as TGTGCCAGCAGCCTGGACGCCGTAGCCAAAAACATTCAGTACTTC. This translates into CASSLDAVAKNIQYF.

This clonotype has ten or more counts. This chain connects TRBV5-1 to TRBJ2-5; 7 nucleotides align to TRBD2. CDR3 length: 15 residues. The V gene's germline CDR1 is SGHRS and CDR2 YFSETQ. With 4 bases clipped from V and 5 bases from J, the junction kept 11 bases outside the gene matches. The DNA for the CDR3 is TGCGCCAGCAGCGTGAAAGCGGGATCGGGGGAGACCCAGTACTTC. Its protein is CASSVKAGSGETQYF. The full variable domain, its missing parts supplied by reference TRBV5-1 and TRBJ2-5, is KAGVTQTPRYLIKTRGQQVTLSCSPISGHRSVSWYQQTPGQGLQFLFEYFSETQRNKGNFPGRFSGRQFSNSRSEMNVSTLELGDSALYLCASSVKAGSGETQYFGPGTRLLVL.

This clonotype has a count of ten or more. J is TRBJ2-3 and V is TRBV6-5; D is unclear. The CDR3 spans 14 residues. With 3 bases removed from V and 2 bases from J, the gap between germline ends came to 9 bases. The germline V gene has CDR1 MNHEY and CDR2 SVGAGI. CDR3 residues: CASSYNPDTDTQYF. The CDR3 DNA is TGTGCCAGCAGTTATAACCCGGACACAGATACGCAGTATTTT.

There are many counts of this clonotype. The chain joins TRBV27 to TRBJ2-7; 7 bases align to TRBD1. CDR1 and CDR2 (germline): MNHEY, SMNVEV (reference sequence). Trimming at V came to 6 bases and at J to 7 bases, leaving 18 bases not matched to a gene. This CDR3 contains 16 residues. CDR3 protein: CASSTSPGQAFIEQYF. Here the CDR3 DNA reads TGTGCCAGCAGCACCTCCCCCGGACAGGCGTTTATTGAGCAGTACTTC.

This clonotype was recorded many times. The V call is TRBV5-1, the J call TRBJ2-1; 7 positions agree with TRBD1. The CDR3 is 16 amino acids. J was trimmed by 0 bases and V by 3 bases; bases with no gene match: 6. CDR1 SGHRS and CDR2 YFSETQ come from the germline V gene. DNA for the CDR3: TGCGCCAGCAGCTGGGGACAGAGGAGCTCCTACAATGAGCAGTTCTTC. Its protein product is CASSWGQRSSYNEQFF. The whole variable domain, remainder taken from reference TRBV5-1 and TRBJ2-1, is KAGVTQTPRYLIKTRGQQVTLSCSPISGHRSVSWYQQTPGQGLQFLFEYFSETQRNKGNFPGRFSGRQFSNSRSEMNVSTLELGDSALYLCASSWGQRSSYNEQFFGPGTRLTVL.

This clonotype was found many times. V and J are TRBV7-9 and TRBJ1-2; D might be TRBD1 (5 bases). Germline V CDR1 and CDR2: SEHNR, FQNEAQ (reference sequence). This CDR3 has 14 residues. With 3 bases removed from V and 8 bases from J, the gap between germline ends came to 16 bases. The CDR3 loop is CASSFWDGIGGYTF. CDR3 coding DNA: TGTGCCAGCAGCTTTTGGGACGGCATCGGGGGCTACACCTTC.